Listed below are T cell receptor beta chains from one sample, sequenced in a study of T cell responses to AZD1222 COVID-19 vaccine. Clones were read by immunoSEQ multiplex PCR, and TCRdb kept only the in-frame ones, dropping some. The sample has 97,000 or so clones, 84% seen once; the top ten hold approximately 17%. Here the sequenced sample was peripheral blood, taken on day 0 of AZD1222 vaccination. Every receptor here comes from an adult in good health. Both conserved end residues are part of each CDR3. The D gene is left open where the match is weak. Only some rows state a clone size, as once, few, many or a class for expanded clones.

j_call cdr3_length v_call clone_size d_call cdr3_aa cdr3_nt
TRBJ2-3 15 TRBV6-4 few TRBD2 CASSELAGTTDTQYF TGTGCCAGCAGTGAACTAGCGGGAACGACAGATACGCAGTATTTT
TRBJ2-2 12 TRBV29-1 . TRBD1 CSTGDRPGELFF TGCAGTACAGGGGATCGACCCGGGGAGCTGTTTTTT
TRBJ2-4 15 TRBV5-4 . . CASSIDQFPKNIQYF TGTGCCAGCAGTATCGACCAATTTCCCAAAAACATTCAGTACTTC
TRBJ1-3 17 TRBV4-1 . . CASSQDLGRNSGNTIYF TGCGCCAGCAGCCAAGATCTGGGCAGGAACTCTGGAAACACCATATATTTT
TRBJ2-3 17 TRBV5-1 . . CASSLTTLAGYTDTQYF TGCGCCAGCAGCTTGACCACCCTAGCTGGTTACACAGATACGCAGTATTTT
TRBJ2-2 14 TRBV19 . TRBD1 CASAGGANTGELFF TGTGCCAGCGCAGGGGGCGCGAACACCGGGGAGCTGTTTTTT
TRBJ1-6 17 TRBV7-9 . . CASSLAMARGSNSPLHF TGTGCCAGCAGCTTAGCAATGGCCAGGGGAAGTAATTCACCCCTCCACTTT
TRBJ1-1 14 TRBV7-2 . . CASSLVPGGGEAFF TGTGCCAGCAGCTTAGTCCCGGGGGGCGGTGAAGCTTTCTTT
TRBJ2-5 15 TRBV6-5 . . CASSYSERGGETQYF TGTGCCAGCAGTTACTCCGAGAGGGGTGGAGAGACCCAGTACTTC
TRBJ1-3 12 TRBV30 . TRBD1 CGTGPSGNTIYF TGTGGGACAGGTCCATCTGGAAACACCATATATTTT
TRBJ1-3 10 TRBV6-5 . . CASWRNTIYF TGTGCCAGCTGGAGGAACACCATATATTTT
TRBJ2-1 12 TRBV2 . . CASKGGGYEQFF TGTGCCAGCAAGGGAGGTGGGTATGAGCAGTTCTTC
TRBJ2-1 15 TRBV7-9 . TRBD1 CASSLDRGLYNEQFF TGTGCCAGCAGTTTGGACAGGGGACTCTACAATGAGCAGTTCTTC
TRBJ1-2 11 TRBV20-1 . . CSARDPPGYTF TGCAGTGCTAGAGATCCGCCTGGCTACACCTTC
TRBJ1-6 15 TRBV11-2 . . CASSYPWAYNSPLHF TGTGCCAGCAGCTACCCCTGGGCATATAATTCACCCCTCCACTTT
TRBJ1-2 15 TRBV7-2 . TRBD1 CASSKRQGGSYGYTF TGTGCCAGCAGCAAAAGACAGGGAGGGAGCTATGGCTACACCTTC
TRBJ2-3 15 TRBV5-5 . . CASSPGWSSTDTQYF TGTGCCAGCAGCCCCGGATGGTCTAGCACAGATACGCAGTATTTT
TRBJ2-5 14 TRBV10-3 . TRBD2 CAISESLAGKTQYF TGTGCCATCAGTGAAAGTCTAGCGGGGAAGACCCAGTACTTC
TRBJ2-2 15 TRBV7-2 . . CASSLGGLFTGELFF TGTGCCAGCAGCTTAGGGGGGCTATTCACCGGGGAGCTGTTTTTT
TRBJ1-6 14 TRBV18 . . CASSPRGRGSPLHF TGTGCCAGCTCACCACGGGGCAGGGGCTCACCCCTCCACTTT
TRBJ1-1 14 TRBV19 . . CASSMATLNTEAFF TGTGCCAGTAGTATGGCCACTTTGAACACTGAAGCTTTCTTT
TRBJ2-5 14 TRBV27 . . CASSRLAIQETQYF TGTGCCAGCAGCCGTCTAGCTATCCAAGAGACCCAGTACTTC
TRBJ1-5 15 TRBV5-1 . . CASSLDGSPNQPQHF TGCGCCAGCAGCTTGGATGGCAGCCCCAATCAGCCCCAGCATTTT
TRBJ1-1 14 TRBV19 . . CASIQDRGATEAFF TGTGCCAGTATTCAGGACCGCGGGGCCACTGAAGCTTTCTTT
TRBJ2-1 16 TRBV7-7 once . CASSKVVTSSYNEQFF TGTGCCAGCAGCAAGGTCGTAACGAGCTCCTACAATGAGCAGTTCTTC
TRBJ1-6 16 TRBV5-1 few . CASSLARPTIGSPLHF TGCGCCAGCAGCTTGGCCCGGCCCACTATCGGTTCACCCCTCCACTTT
TRBJ2-4 16 TRBV9 . . CASSDRTYLAKNIQYF TGTGCCAGCAGCGATCGGACTTACTTAGCCAAAAACATTCAGTACTTC
TRBJ2-5 12 TRBV30 . . CAWSSRWETQYF TGTGCCTGGAGTTCTAGATGGGAGACCCAGTACTTC
TRBJ2-2 16 TRBV24-1 . TRBD2 CATSDSGTSGTGELFF TGTGCCACCAGTGACTCCGGGACTAGTGGGACCGGGGAGCTGTTTTTT
TRBJ2-5 14 TRBV18 . . CASSPPTFQETQYF TGTGCCAGCTCACCCCCAACGTTCCAAGAGACCCAGTACTTC
TRBJ1-4 12 TRBV11-3 . . CASSAPNEKLFF TGTGCCAGCAGCGCCCCTAATGAAAAACTGTTTTTT
TRBJ1-5 12 TRBV19 . . CASSQGGQPQHF TGTGCCAGTAGCCAAGGGGGGCAGCCCCAGCATTTT
TRBJ2-3 12 TRBV18 . . CASSSQLDTQYF TGTGCCAGCTCATCGCAATTAGATACGCAGTATTTT
TRBJ2-5 13 TRBV24-1 . . CATSDSARETQYF TGTGCCACCAGTGATTCGGCCAGGGAGACCCAGTACTTC
TRBJ1-4 16 TRBV5-4 once . CASSSDGQGRYEKLFF TGTGCCAGCAGCTCGGACGGGCAGGGAAGATATGAAAAACTGTTTTTT
TRBJ2-1 11 TRBV12-3/TRBV12-4 . . CASSLYNEQFF TGTGCCAGCAGTTTATACAATGAGCAGTTCTTC
TRBJ2-1 13 TRBV7-3 . . CASSLSGANEQFF TGTGCCAGCAGCTTATCGGGAGCCAATGAGCAGTTCTTC
TRBJ1-3 14 TRBV28 few . CASSFGGSGNTIYF TGTGCCAGCAGTTTTGGTGGCTCTGGAAACACCATATATTTT
TRBJ1-1 14 TRBV6-6 . . CASRSQVMNTEAFF TGTGCCAGCAGGTCACAGGTAATGAACACTGAAGCTTTCTTT
TRBJ2-2 16 TRBV7-8 . TRBD2 CASSPLAGEVAGELFF TGTGCCAGCAGCCCCCTAGCGGGAGAAGTAGCCGGGGAGCTGTTTTTT
TRBJ1-1 14 TRBV6-5 few . CASSSWGLNTEAFF TGTGCCAGCTCCTCCTGGGGCTTGAACACTGAAGCTTTCTTT
TRBJ1-2 15 TRBV27 . . CASGLTGARAAGYTF TGTGCCAGCGGTTTAACCGGAGCCAGGGCGGCGGGCTACACCTTC
TRBJ1-6 14 TRBV5-1 . TRBD1 CASSGGQSNSPLHF TGCGCCAGCAGCGGGGGACAGTCTAATTCACCCCTCCACTTT
TRBJ1-1 12 TRBV5-6 . . CASSLEGTEAFF TGTGCCAGCAGCTTGGAGGGAACTGAAGCTTTCTTT
TRBJ1-1 13 TRBV28 few . CASRQALNTEAFF TGTGCCAGCAGACAGGCATTGAACACTGAAGCTTTCTTT
TRBJ1-1 23 TRBV23-1 . . CASSQTLPGDPDPNTSDDTEAFF TGCGCCAGCAGTCAAACCCTTCCAGGGGACCCGGATCCGAACACTTCTGACGACACTGAAGCTTTCTTT
TRBJ1-1 14 TRBV6-1 . . CASSEGGQNTEAFF TGTGCCAGCAGTGAAGGGGGACAGAACACTGAAGCTTTCTTT
TRBJ2-1 15 TRBV27 . . CASSLSRESYNEQFF TGTGCCAGCAGTTTGTCTAGGGAGTCCTACAATGAGCAGTTCTTC
TRBJ1-1 14 TRBV6-5 . . CASSLGGVGTEAFF TGTGCCAGCAGTCTTGGGGGGGTTGGTACTGAAGCTTTCTTT
TRBJ1-1 17 TRBV18 . TRBD1 CASSPQGLRQGIAEAFF TGTGCCAGCTCACCTCAAGGGTTGCGACAGGGAATCGCTGAAGCTTTCTTT
TRBJ1-5 13 TRBV7-2 once . CASSLQGNQPQHF TGTGCCAGCAGCTTACAGGGCAATCAGCCCCAGCATTTT
TRBJ2-1 15 TRBV7-9 . . CASSLGDSSYNEQFF TGTGCCAGCAGCTTAGGGGATAGCTCCTACAATGAGCAGTTCTTC
TRBJ1-2 14 TRBV11-3 . . CASSLSGETMGYTF TGTGCCAGCAGCTTATCGGGAGAGACTATGGGCTACACCTTC